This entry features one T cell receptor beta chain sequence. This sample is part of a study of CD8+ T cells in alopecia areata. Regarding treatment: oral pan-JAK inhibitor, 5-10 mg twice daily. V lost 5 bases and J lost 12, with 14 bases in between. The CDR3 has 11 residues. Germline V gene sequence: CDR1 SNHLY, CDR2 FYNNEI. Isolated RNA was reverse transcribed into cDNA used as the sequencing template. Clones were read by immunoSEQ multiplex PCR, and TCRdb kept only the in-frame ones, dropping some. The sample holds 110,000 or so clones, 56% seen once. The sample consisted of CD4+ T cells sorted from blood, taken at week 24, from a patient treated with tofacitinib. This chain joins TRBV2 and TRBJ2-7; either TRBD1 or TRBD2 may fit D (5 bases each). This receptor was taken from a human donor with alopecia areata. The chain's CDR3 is CASSPEGLPYF. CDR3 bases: TGTGCCAGCAGTCCCGAGGGGCTTCCGTACTTC.